This section outlines one TCR beta chain sequence together with its context. Its antigen is unknown. Base qualities are missing; no much larger clone stands one base away. Ficoll-Paque density gradient centrifugation was the method used to isolate PBMCs. Relative to germline, V is 3 bases shorter and J is 9 bases shorter, with 14 bases between their ends. The CDR3 runs 13 amino acids, cysteine and phenylalanine included. Here the CDR3 DNA is all that survives: 39 bases in frame from base 1. This specimen comes from a study of T-cell memory formation after mild COVID-19 (dated by TCRdb to about 2021). Regarding the complete study: TCR sequence clusters from the two donors were found to be largely donor specific. The cohort comprised two young, previously healthy adult volunteers, one female and one male. In a couple of donors, T-cell clones that expanded and contracted after mild COVID-19 were tracked by sequencing TCRalpha and TCRbeta repertoires over time.

Points the paper makes about the study in general: Contracting CD4+ clones turned up mainly in the CM and EM memory subsets, whereas EMRA was where CD8+ clones were enriched. Only two mild cases were covered by the study, and larger cohorts that include severe cases with pre-infection samples were considered necessary. Clones that contracted from day 15 to 85 showed balanced CD4/CD8 phenotypes, whereas a second wave of clones that expanded from day 15 to 37 leaned towards CD4+. SARS-CoV-2 specificity was not confirmed for the second-wave clones peaking on day 37. Some responding clones were detected in pre-infection memory, suggesting pre-existing cross-reactive memory T cells joined the SARS-CoV-2 response.

The run used an Illumina NovaSeq 6000. TCRalpha and TCRbeta cDNA libraries were built by 5'RACE with constant-segment primers, adding sample barcodes and unique molecular identifiers. Trizol reagent was used to extract RNA from every sample. The libraries were amplified in two PCR steps, and the second step added a second sample barcode and Illumina TruSeq adapters. Sequencing of libraries was performed on an Illumina NovaSeq with 2 x 150 bp paired-end reads. The original pipeline was this. Reads were demultiplexed and collapsed into UMI-guided consensus sequences with migec v1.2.7. Using mixcr v2.1.11, UMI consensuses were aligned to TRA and TRB V and J templates and then assembled into clonotypes. Expanded or contracted clonotypes were those called significant by both edgeR and NoisET, with noise models trained on biological replicates. For edgeR calls, the thresholds were a false discovery rate-adjusted p below 0.01 and a log2 fold-change of 1. As an exploratory analysis of dynamics, max-normalized trajectories of the 1000 most abundant clonotypes were examined with PCA combined with hierarchical clustering. Separately sequenced CD4+ and CD8+ repertoires were used to assign a CD4 or CD8 phenotype to each responding clone. Clones were called with MiXCR by TCRdb after fastp trimmed the public reads at Q25, and only in-frame beta chains were retained. Duplicate CDR3 protein sequences are folded into a single record with the most common DNA and genes. The V and J calls and clone size come from TCRdb's table, not from the authors' own analysis. Across this sample there are about 620,000 distinct CDR3 sequences, with about a sixth seen only once. The ten largest make up 12% of the sample.

The chain uses TRBV12-3 or TRBV12-4 and TRBJ1-1, with a tentative D gene TRBD1 over 5 matching bases. The sequence came from an adult woman who had mild COVID-19 (a few samples of this study predate the infection). The sample titles of this study are shuffled in the database, so cell type and time point are left out; the donor was told from shared clones. Sequencing was carried out using PBMCs or a T cell subset sorted from them (not recorded which). Here is the DNA: TGTGCCAGCAGTTTCCCCGGGGGAGATAAAGCTTTCTTT. The resulting protein is CASSFPGGDKAFF.